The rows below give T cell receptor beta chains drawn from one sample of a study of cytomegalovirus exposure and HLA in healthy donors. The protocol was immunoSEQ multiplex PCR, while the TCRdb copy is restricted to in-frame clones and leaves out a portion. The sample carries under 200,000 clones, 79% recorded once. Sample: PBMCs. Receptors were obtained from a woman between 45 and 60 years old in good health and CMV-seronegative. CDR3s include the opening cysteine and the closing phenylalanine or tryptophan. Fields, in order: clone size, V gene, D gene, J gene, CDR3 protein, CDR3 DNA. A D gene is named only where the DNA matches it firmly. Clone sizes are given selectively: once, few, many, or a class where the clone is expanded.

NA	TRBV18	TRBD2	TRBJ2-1	CASSREGLSYNEQFF	TGTGCCAGCTCCCGGGAGGGATTATCCTACAATGAGCAGTTCTTC
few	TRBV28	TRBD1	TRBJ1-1	CASSKQGVNTEAFF	TGTGCCAGCAGCAAACAGGGGGTGAACACTGAAGCTTTCTTT
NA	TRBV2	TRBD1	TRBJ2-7	CASRDRPYEQYF	TGTGCCAGCCGGGACAGGCCCTACGAGCAGTACTTC
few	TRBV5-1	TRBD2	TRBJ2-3	CASSQGTSGKFDTQYF	TGCGCCAGCAGCCAGGGGACTAGCGGGAAGTTCGATACGCAGTATTTT
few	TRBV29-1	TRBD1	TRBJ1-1	CSVQDRFNTEAFF	TGCAGCGTCCAGGACAGGTTTAACACTGAAGCTTTCTTT
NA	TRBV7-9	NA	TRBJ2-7	CASSFGDEQYF	TGTGCCAGCAGCTTCGGAGACGAGCAGTACTTC
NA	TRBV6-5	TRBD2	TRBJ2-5	CASSRPGLALETQYF	TGTGCCAGCAGTCGGCCGGGACTAGCCTTGGAGACCCAGTACTTC
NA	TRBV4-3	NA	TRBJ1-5	CASSQDISGPGGNQPQHF	TGCGCCAGCAGCCAAGATATCTCGGGCCCCGGGGGCAATCAGCCCCAGCATTTT
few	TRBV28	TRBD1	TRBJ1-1	CASSPGQTEAFF	TGTGCCAGCAGTCCGGGACAGACTGAAGCTTTCTTT
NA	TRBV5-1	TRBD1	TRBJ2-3	CASRLPGQGADTQYF	TGCGCCAGCAGACTCCCGGGACAGGGTGCAGATACGCAGTATTTT
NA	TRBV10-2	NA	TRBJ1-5	CASSESGGIQPQHF	TGCGCCAGCAGTGAGTCGGGGGGGATCCAGCCCCAGCATTTT
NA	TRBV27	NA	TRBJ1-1	CASIKGWGVTEAFF	TGTGCCAGCATAAAAGGGTGGGGGGTCACTGAAGCTTTCTTT
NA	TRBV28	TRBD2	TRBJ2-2	CASSLGLAGGYGELFF	TGTGCCAGCAGTTTAGGACTAGCGGGAGGTTACGGGGAGCTGTTTTTT
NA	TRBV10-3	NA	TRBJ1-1	CAISEREAEAFF	TGTGCCATCAGTGAGCGAGAAGCTGAAGCTTTCTTT
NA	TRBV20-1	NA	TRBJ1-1	CSAEDRFEAFF	TGCAGTGCCGAGGACAGATTTGAAGCTTTCTTT
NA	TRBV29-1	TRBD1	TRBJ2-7	CSVDGQGYEQYF	TGCAGCGTCGACGGACAGGGCTACGAGCAGTACTTC
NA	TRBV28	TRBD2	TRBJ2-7	CASSSLLAGVGEQYF	TGTGCCAGCAGTTCTCTCCTAGCGGGAGTGGGCGAGCAGTACTTC
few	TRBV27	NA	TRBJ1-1	CASSSRNTEAFF	TGTGCCAGCAGTTCGAGGAACACTGAAGCTTTCTTT
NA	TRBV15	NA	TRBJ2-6	CATSRDRAGLRGANVLTF	TGTGCCACCAGCAGAGATAGGGCAGGGTTACGTGGGGCCAACGTCCTGACTTTC
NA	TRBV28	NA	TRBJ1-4	CASRTGSTNEKLFF	TGTGCCAGCAGAACAGGCTCAACTAATGAAAAACTGTTTTTT
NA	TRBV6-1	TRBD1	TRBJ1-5	CASSGTGVQPQHF	TGTGCCAGCAGCGGGACAGGGGTTCAGCCCCAGCATTTT
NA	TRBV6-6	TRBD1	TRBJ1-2	CASSYSGQGAQGYTF	TGTGCCAGCAGTTACTCGGGACAGGGGGCGCAGGGCTACACCTTC
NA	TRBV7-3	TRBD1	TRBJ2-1	CASSSRDSPYNEQFF	TGTGCCAGCAGCTCAAGGGACAGCCCCTACAATGAGCAGTTCTTC
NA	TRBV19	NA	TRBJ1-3	CASSAGSSGNTIYF	TGTGCCAGTAGTGCCGGGAGCTCTGGAAACACCATATATTTT
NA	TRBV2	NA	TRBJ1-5	CASREDRHSNQPQHF	TGTGCCAGCAGGGAAGACAGGCATAGCAATCAGCCCCAGCATTTT
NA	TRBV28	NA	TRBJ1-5	CASRSDSLQPQHF	TGTGCCAGCAGGTCGGACAGTCTTCAGCCCCAGCATTTT
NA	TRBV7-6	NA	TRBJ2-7	CASSPRTDDYEQYF	TGTGCCAGCAGCCCGCGGACAGACGACTACGAGCAGTACTTC
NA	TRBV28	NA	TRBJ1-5	CASSPTGTSQPQHF	TGTGCCAGCAGTCCGACCGGGACATCTCAGCCCCAGCATTTT
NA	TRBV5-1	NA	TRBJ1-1	CASSLGSSIRNTEAFF	TGCGCCAGCAGCTTGGGTAGTAGCATCCGGAACACTGAAGCTTTCTTT
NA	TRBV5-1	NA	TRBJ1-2	CASSVGPIADYGYTF	TGCGCCAGCAGCGTGGGCCCCATTGCGGACTATGGCTACACCTTC
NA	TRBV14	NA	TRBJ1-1	CASSQDPVGMNTEAFF	TGTGCCAGCAGCCAAGATCCCGTTGGCATGAACACTGAAGCTTTCTTT
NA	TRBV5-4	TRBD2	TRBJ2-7	CASSFSGRVRYEQYF	TGTGCCAGCAGCTTTAGCGGGAGAGTGCGCTACGAGCAGTACTTC
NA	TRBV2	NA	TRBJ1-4	CASSATIRNEKLFF	TGTGCCAGCAGTGCCACTATTCGTAATGAAAAACTGTTTTTT
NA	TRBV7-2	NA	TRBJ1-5	CASSLAGGGHSQHF	TGTGCCAGCAGCTTAGCAGGGGGGGGTCATTCCCAGCATTTT
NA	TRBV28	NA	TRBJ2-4	CASSAQTSAKNIQYF	TGTGCCAGCAGTGCACAGACATCGGCCAAAAACATTCAGTACTTC
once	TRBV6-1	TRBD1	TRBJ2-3	CASRFDRGFTDTQYF	TGTGCCAGCAGATTTGACAGGGGATTCACAGATACGCAGTATTTT
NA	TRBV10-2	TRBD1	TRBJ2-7	CASSDRGSIIYEQYF	TGCGCCAGCAGCGACAGGGGGAGTATCATCTACGAGCAGTACTTC
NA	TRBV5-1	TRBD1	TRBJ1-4	CASSRQGAGNEKLFF	TGCGCCAGCAGCAGACAGGGGGCTGGTAATGAAAAACTGTTTTTT
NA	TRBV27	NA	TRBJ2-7	CASSWGLSYEQYF	TGTGCCAGCAGTTGGGGACTTTCCTACGAGCAGTACTTC
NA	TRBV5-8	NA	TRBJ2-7	CASRWVGQKSYEQYF	TGTGCCAGCAGGTGGGTTGGACAGAAGTCCTACGAGCAGTACTTC
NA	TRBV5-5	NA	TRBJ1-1	CASSLISRTEAFF	TGTGCCAGCAGCTTGATTTCGCGGACTGAAGCTTTCTTT
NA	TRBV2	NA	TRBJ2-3	CASADPSASTDTQYF	TGTGCCAGCGCCGACCCCAGCGCTAGCACAGATACGCAGTATTTT
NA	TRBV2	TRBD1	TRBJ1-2	CASRTAGTGGGYGYTF	TGTGCCAGCAGAACCGCCGGGACAGGGGGAGGCTATGGCTACACCTTC
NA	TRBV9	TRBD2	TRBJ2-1	CASSGQTSGRMNEQFF	TGTGCCAGCAGCGGCCAGACTAGCGGGAGAATGAATGAGCAGTTCTTC
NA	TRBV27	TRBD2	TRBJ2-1	CASSLSPRGGPDEQFF	TGTGCCAGCAGTTTATCCCCCCGGGGGGGCCCCGATGAGCAGTTCTTC
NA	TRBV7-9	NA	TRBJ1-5	CASSLEQGNQPQHF	TGTGCCAGCAGCTTAGAACAGGGCAATCAGCCCCAGCATTTT
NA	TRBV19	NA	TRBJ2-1	CASSTGLGNYNEQFF	TGTGCCAGTAGTACGGGACTGGGAAACTACAATGAGCAGTTCTTC